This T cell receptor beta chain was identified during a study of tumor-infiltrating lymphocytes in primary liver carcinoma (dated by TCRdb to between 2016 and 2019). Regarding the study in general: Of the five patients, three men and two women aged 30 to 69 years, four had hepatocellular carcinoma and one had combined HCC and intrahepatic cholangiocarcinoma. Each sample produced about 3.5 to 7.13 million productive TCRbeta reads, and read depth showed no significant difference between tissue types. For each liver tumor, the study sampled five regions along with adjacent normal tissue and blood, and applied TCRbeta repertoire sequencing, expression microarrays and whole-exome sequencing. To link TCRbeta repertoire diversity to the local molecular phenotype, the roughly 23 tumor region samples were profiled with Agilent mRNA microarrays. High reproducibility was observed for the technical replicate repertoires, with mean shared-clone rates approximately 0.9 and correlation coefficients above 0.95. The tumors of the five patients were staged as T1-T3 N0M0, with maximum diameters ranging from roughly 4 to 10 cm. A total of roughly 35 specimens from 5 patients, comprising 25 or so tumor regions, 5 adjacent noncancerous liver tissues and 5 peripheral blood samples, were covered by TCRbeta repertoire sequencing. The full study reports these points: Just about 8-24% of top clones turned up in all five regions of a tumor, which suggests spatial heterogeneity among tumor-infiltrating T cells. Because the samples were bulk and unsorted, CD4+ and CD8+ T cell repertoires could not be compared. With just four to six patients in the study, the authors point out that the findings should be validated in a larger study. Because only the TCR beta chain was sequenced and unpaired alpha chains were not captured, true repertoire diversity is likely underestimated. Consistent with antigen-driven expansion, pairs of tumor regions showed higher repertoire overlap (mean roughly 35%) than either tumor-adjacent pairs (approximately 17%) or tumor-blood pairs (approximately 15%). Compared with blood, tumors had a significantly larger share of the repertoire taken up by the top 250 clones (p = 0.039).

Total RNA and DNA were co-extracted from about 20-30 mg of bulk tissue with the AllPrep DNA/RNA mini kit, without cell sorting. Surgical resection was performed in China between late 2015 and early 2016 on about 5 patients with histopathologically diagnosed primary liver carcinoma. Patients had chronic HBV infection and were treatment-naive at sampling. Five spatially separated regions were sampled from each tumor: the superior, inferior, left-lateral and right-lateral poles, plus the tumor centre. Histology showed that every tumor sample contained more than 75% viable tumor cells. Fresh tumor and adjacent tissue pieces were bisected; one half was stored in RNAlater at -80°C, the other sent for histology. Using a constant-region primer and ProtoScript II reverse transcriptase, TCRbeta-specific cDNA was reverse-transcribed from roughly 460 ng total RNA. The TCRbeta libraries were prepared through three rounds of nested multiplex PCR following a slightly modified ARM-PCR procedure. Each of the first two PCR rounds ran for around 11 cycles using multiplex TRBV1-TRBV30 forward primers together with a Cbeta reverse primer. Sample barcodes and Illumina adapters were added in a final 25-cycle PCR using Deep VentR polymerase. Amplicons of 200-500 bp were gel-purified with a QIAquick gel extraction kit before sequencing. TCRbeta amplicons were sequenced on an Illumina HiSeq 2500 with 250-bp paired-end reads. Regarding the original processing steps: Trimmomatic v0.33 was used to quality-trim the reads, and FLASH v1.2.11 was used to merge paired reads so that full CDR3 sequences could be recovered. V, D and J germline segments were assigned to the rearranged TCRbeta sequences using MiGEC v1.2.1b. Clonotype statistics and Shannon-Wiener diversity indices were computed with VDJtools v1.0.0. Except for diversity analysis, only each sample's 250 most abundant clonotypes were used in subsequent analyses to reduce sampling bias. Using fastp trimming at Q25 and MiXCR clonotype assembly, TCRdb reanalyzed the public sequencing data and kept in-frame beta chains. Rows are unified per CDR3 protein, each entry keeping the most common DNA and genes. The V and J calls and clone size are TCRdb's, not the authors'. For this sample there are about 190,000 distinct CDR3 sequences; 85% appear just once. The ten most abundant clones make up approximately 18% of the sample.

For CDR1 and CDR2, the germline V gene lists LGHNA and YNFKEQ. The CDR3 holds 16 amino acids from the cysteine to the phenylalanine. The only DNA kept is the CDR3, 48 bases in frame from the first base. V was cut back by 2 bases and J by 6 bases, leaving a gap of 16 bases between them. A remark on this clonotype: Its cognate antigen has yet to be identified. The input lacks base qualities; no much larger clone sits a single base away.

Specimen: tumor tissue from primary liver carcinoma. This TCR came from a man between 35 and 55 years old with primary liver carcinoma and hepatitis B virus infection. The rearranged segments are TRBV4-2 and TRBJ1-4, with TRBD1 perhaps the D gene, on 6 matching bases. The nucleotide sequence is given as TGTGCCAGCAGCCAACAGGCGGCAGGGGTCGATGAAAAACTGTTTTTT. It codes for CASSQQAAGVDEKLFF.